The 9 T cell receptor beta chains listed next were all sequenced from one sample in a study of CD8+ T cells in alopecia areata. Following RNA extraction, reverse transcription yielded cDNA that acted as the sequencing template. Repertoires were generated with immunoSEQ multiplex PCR, while TCRdb's copy carries only in-frame clones and drops some. The repertoire includes about 140,000 clones, roughly 50% of them detected once, and approximately 4.3% sits in the top ten. Sequences were obtained from CD4+ T cells sorted from blood. These receptors came from a human donor in good health.

This clone has more than one count but fewer than ten. This CDR3 is CAWSRQSLANVLTF. The DNA of the CDR3 is TGTGCCTGGAGTCGGCAGTCTTTAGCCAACGTCCTGACTTTC. The chain employs TRBV30 and TRBJ2-6; D gene uncertain. This CDR3 contains 14 residues. Looked up from germline, CDR1 is GTSNPN and CDR2 is SVGIG (reference sequence). Trimming removed 2 bases at V and 7 bases at J, with 12 bases between. Full variable domain (outside the CDR3, taken from reference TRBV30 and TRBJ2-6): SQTIHQWPATLVQPVGSPLSLECTVEGTSNPNLYWYRQAAGRGLQLLFYSVGIGQISSEVPQNLSASRPQDRQFILSSKKLLLSDSGFYLCAWSRQSLANVLTFGAGSRLTVL.

Notes on this clone: This sample also contains other DNA sequences that code for the same CDR3. The chain has TRBV29-1 and TRBJ2-5, with D unclear. The CDR3 has 11 amino acids. The germline CDR1 and CDR2 sequences are SQVTM and ANQGSEA. V lost 3 bases and J lost 4, with 6 bases in between. The CDR3 reads CSVEVGETQYF. The DNA for the CDR3 is TGCAGCGTTGAGGTGGGAGAGACCCAGTACTTC.

V is TRBV11-2 and J is TRBJ2-3, with TRBD2 as a possible D gene (6 bases). Germline CDR1 and CDR2: SGHAT and FQNNGV. This CDR3 has 16 residues. With 5 bases removed from V and 1 base from J, the gap between germline ends came to 16 bases. The CDR3 loop reads CASSPGTFRGTDTQYF. CDR3 bases: TGTGCCAGCAGCCCCGGGACTTTTCGGGGCACAGATACGCAGTATTTT.

The CDR3 region is CASSYSQGSEQYF. The CDR3 DNA reads TGTGCCAGCAGTTACTCACAGGGTTCCGAGCAGTACTTC. V usage is TRBV6-6 and J usage is TRBJ2-7, with a tentative D call TRBD1 (6 bases). Looked up from germline, CDR1 is MNHNY and CDR2 is SVGAGI (reference sequence). The CDR3 totals 13 residues. V dropped 0 bases and J dropped 6 bases, with 9 bases sitting between them.

The chain links TRBV7-2 to TRBJ1-2; D possibly corresponds to TRBD1 (5 bases). Germline V gene sequence: CDR1 SGHTA, CDR2 FQGNSA. CDR3 length: 14 residues. Trimming stripped 2 bases from V and 2 bases from J, with 9 bases between. CDR3 residues: CASSLLQGNYGYTF. Written as DNA, the CDR3 is TGTGCCAGCAGCTTACTCCAGGGAAACTATGGCTACACCTTC.

This clone was found a few times. This chain connects TRBV20-1 to TRBJ2-5; possibly TRBD2 for D (5 bases). The CDR3 runs to 11 residues. V lost 5 bases to trimming and J lost 3 bases, with 7 bases between them. CDR1 DFQATT and CDR2 SNEGSKA come from the germline V gene (reference sequence). The CDR3 sequence is CSAGLKETQYF. As DNA, the CDR3 is TGCAGTGCTGGACTCAAAGAGACCCAGTACTTC.

The chain joins TRBV29-1 to TRBJ2-1, with 8 positions matching TRBD1. The CDR3 loop spans 13 amino acids. J lost 4 bases, V lost 6 bases, and 5 bases had no gene match. Per the germline V gene, CDR1 is SQVTM and CDR2 is ANQGSEA. CDR3 DNA sequence: TGCAGCGTGCCGGGACAGGAGTACAATGAGCAGTTCTTC. Its translation is CSVPGQEYNEQFF.

The chain links TRBV6-5 to TRBJ2-4; D is possibly TRBD1 or TRBD2 (5 bases each). The CDR3 has 14 amino acids. The germline V gene has CDR1 MNHEY and CDR2 SVGAGI. V lost 6 bases and J lost 8, with 17 bases in between. CDR3 region: CASRNNLLGDIQYF. The CDR3 DNA is TGTGCCAGCAGAAATAACCTGTTGGGGGACATTCAGTACTTC.

The V call is TRBV5-1, the J call TRBJ2-3, with D perhaps TRBD1 (6 bases). V was pared by 0 bases and J by 0 bases, with 14 bases between. Germline values: CDR1 SGHRS, CDR2 YFSETQ. The length of the CDR3 is 17 residues. The CDR3 here is CASSLDTQGSSTDTQYF. CDR3 coding DNA: TGCGCCAGCAGCTTGGACACACAGGGATCTAGCACAGATACGCAGTATTTT.